Listed below are T cell receptor beta chains from one sample, sequenced in a study of T-cell reconstitution after alpha-beta-depleted transplantation in children. TCRdb reprocessed the PCR reads with MiXCR, giving one entry per CDR3 protein. Altogether 80,000 to 95,000 distinct CDR3 sequences are present, roughly 7.7% being singletons, with the ten largest covering 5.5% to 8%. The sequenced sample was PBMCs from the stem cell graft donor, obtained from the stem cell graft. These TCRs come from a human donor who donated a stem cell graft to a child with congenital amegakaryocytic thrombocytopenia. CDR3s include the opening cysteine and the closing phenylalanine or tryptophan. The order of the fields is J gene, clone size, D gene, V gene, CDR3 protein, CDR3 DNA. The D gene is left open where the match is weak. A row's size may be missing; if present it is once, few, many or a size class.

j_gene: TRBJ2-1; abundance: many; d_gene: TRBD2; v_gene: TRBV7-2; CDR3aa: CASSFSGSEQFF; CDR3nt: TGTGCCAGCAGCTTTAGCGGGAGTGAGCAGTTCTTC
j_gene: TRBJ2-3; abundance: many; d_gene: TRBD2; v_gene: TRBV15; CDR3aa: CATSRDGGGSSYTQYF; CDR3nt: TGTGCCACCAGCAGAGATGGCGGCGGGAGTTCGTATACGCAGTATTTT
j_gene: TRBJ1-5; abundance: many; d_gene: .; v_gene: TRBV5-6; CDR3aa: CASSLGPREWSNQPQHF; CDR3nt: TGTGCCAGCAGCTTGGGCCCAAGGGAGTGGAGCAATCAGCCCCAGCATTTT
j_gene: TRBJ2-3; abundance: .; d_gene: .; v_gene: TRBV20-1; CDR3aa: CSARDGQGSPDTQYF; CDR3nt: TGCAGTGCTAGAGATGGGCAGGGTAGCCCAGATACGCAGTATTTT
j_gene: TRBJ2-1; abundance: many; d_gene: TRBD1; v_gene: TRBV9; CDR3aa: CASSAEEPGGSYNEQFF; CDR3nt: TGTGCCAGCAGCGCCGAAGAACCAGGGGGTTCCTACAATGAGCAGTTCTTC
j_gene: TRBJ1-2; abundance: many; d_gene: .; v_gene: TRBV5-1; CDR3aa: CASSLEGTYFSYGYTF; CDR3nt: TGCGCCAGCAGCTTGGAGGGGACATACTTTAGCTATGGCTACACCTTC
j_gene: TRBJ2-3; abundance: many; d_gene: TRBD2; v_gene: TRBV29-1; CDR3aa: CSVAGGTADTQYF; CDR3nt: TGCAGCGTTGCGGGAGGGACGGCAGATACGCAGTATTTT
j_gene: TRBJ2-1; abundance: many; d_gene: .; v_gene: TRBV18; CDR3aa: CASSPELSYNEQFF; CDR3nt: TGTGCCAGCTCACCGGAGCTTTCCTACAATGAGCAGTTCTTC
j_gene: TRBJ2-2; abundance: .; d_gene: TRBD2; v_gene: TRBV7-2; CDR3aa: CASSLRREGTGELFF; CDR3nt: TGTGCCAGCAGCTTACGGCGGGAGGGGACCGGGGAGCTGTTTTTT
j_gene: TRBJ1-4; abundance: many; d_gene: .; v_gene: TRBV10-3; CDR3aa: CAISELGAGAEKLFF; CDR3nt: TGTGCCATCAGTGAGCTTGGGGCAGGGGCTGAAAAACTGTTTTTT
j_gene: TRBJ1-1; abundance: many; d_gene: .; v_gene: TRBV3-1; CDR3aa: CASSQGQGYSEAFF; CDR3nt: TGTGCCAGCAGCCAAGGTCAGGGGTATTCCGAAGCTTTCTTT
j_gene: TRBJ2-1; abundance: many; d_gene: .; v_gene: TRBV20-1; CDR3aa: CSARDWQGMNNEQFF; CDR3nt: TGCAGTGCTAGAGATTGGCAGGGGATGAACAATGAGCAGTTCTTC
j_gene: TRBJ2-3; abundance: many; d_gene: TRBD2; v_gene: TRBV7-9; CDR3aa: CASSPPGGLASDTQYF; CDR3nt: TGTGCCAGCAGCCCCCCCGGAGGACTAGCATCAGATACGCAGTATTTT
j_gene: TRBJ2-7; abundance: many; d_gene: .; v_gene: TRBV5-1; CDR3aa: CASSLAPGTSYEQYF; CDR3nt: TGCGCCAGCAGCTTGGCCCCAGGTACCTCCTACGAGCAGTACTTC
j_gene: TRBJ1-5; abundance: many; d_gene: .; v_gene: TRBV7-9; CDR3aa: CASSSQGNQPQHF; CDR3nt: TGTGCCAGCAGCTCACAGGGCAATCAGCCCCAGCATTTT
j_gene: TRBJ2-3; abundance: many; d_gene: .; v_gene: TRBV2; CDR3aa: CASNPTGTDTQYF; CDR3nt: TGTGCCAGCAATCCGACAGGCACAGATACGCAGTATTTT
j_gene: TRBJ2-1; abundance: many; d_gene: .; v_gene: TRBV5-1; CDR3aa: CASSLVGASDEQFF; CDR3nt: TGCGCCAGCAGCTTGGTGGGGGCTAGCGATGAGCAGTTCTTC
j_gene: TRBJ2-2; abundance: .; d_gene: TRBD2; v_gene: TRBV7-6; CDR3aa: CASSALSGGNTGELFF; CDR3nt: TGTGCCAGCAGCGCCCTCAGCGGGGGGAACACCGGGGAGCTGTTTTTT
j_gene: TRBJ2-5; abundance: many; d_gene: .; v_gene: TRBV15; CDR3aa: CATSRDRVTQETQYF; CDR3nt: TGTGCCACCAGCAGAGATCGGGTTACTCAAGAGACCCAGTACTTC
j_gene: TRBJ1-5; abundance: many; d_gene: TRBD1; v_gene: TRBV10-3; CDR3aa: CAISEQGANQPQHF; CDR3nt: TGTGCCATCAGTGAGCAGGGGGCGAATCAGCCCCAGCATTTT
j_gene: TRBJ2-6; abundance: many; d_gene: .; v_gene: TRBV6-5; CDR3aa: CASSYTDSANVLTF; CDR3nt: TGTGCCAGCAGTTACACCGACAGCGCCAACGTCCTGACTTTC
j_gene: TRBJ2-1; abundance: many; d_gene: TRBD2; v_gene: TRBV12-3/TRBV12-4; CDR3aa: CASSLSARGRSGGFSFYNEQFF; CDR3nt: TGTGCCAGCAGTTTAAGTGCTCGAGGACGCAGCGGGGGCTTTTCCTTTTACAATGAGCAGTTCTTC
j_gene: TRBJ1-5; abundance: few; d_gene: .; v_gene: TRBV20-1; CDR3aa: CSATGLDRRDQPQHF; CDR3nt: TGCAGTGCTACGGGCCTCGACAGGCGAGATCAGCCCCAGCATTTT
j_gene: TRBJ2-1; abundance: many; d_gene: TRBD2; v_gene: TRBV7-6; CDR3aa: CASSSGLAGGPGEQFF; CDR3nt: TGTGCCAGCAGCTCGGGACTAGCGGGAGGGCCCGGAGAGCAGTTCTTC
j_gene: TRBJ2-7; abundance: many; d_gene: .; v_gene: TRBV5-1; CDR3aa: CASSATGLQPYEQYF; CDR3nt: TGCGCCAGCAGCGCTACAGGGCTCCAGCCTTACGAGCAGTACTTC
j_gene: TRBJ2-3; abundance: many; d_gene: TRBD2; v_gene: TRBV6-2/TRBV6-3; CDR3aa: CASSPLGSGGPTDTQYF; CDR3nt: TGTGCCAGCAGTCCCTTAGGGAGCGGGGGTCCCACAGATACGCAGTATTTT
j_gene: TRBJ2-7; abundance: many; d_gene: TRBD1; v_gene: TRBV18; CDR3aa: CASSTDRGEQYF; CDR3nt: TGTGCCAGCTCAACGGACAGGGGCGAGCAGTACTTC
j_gene: TRBJ2-1; abundance: many; d_gene: TRBD2; v_gene: TRBV12-3/TRBV12-4; CDR3aa: CASGTSGRSNEQFF; CDR3nt: TGTGCCAGCGGGACTAGCGGGAGGTCAAATGAGCAGTTCTTC
j_gene: TRBJ1-3; abundance: .; d_gene: .; v_gene: TRBV12-3/TRBV12-4; CDR3aa: CASSLAITEGNTIYF; CDR3nt: TGTGCCAGCAGTTTAGCGATTACCGAGGGAAACACCATATATTTT
j_gene: TRBJ2-2; abundance: few; d_gene: .; v_gene: TRBV5-1; CDR3aa: CASSPQDSTGELFF; CDR3nt: TGCGCCAGCAGCCCCCAGGACAGTACCGGGGAGCTGTTTTTT
j_gene: TRBJ1-4; abundance: many; d_gene: .; v_gene: TRBV7-9; CDR3aa: CASSFRQGSTNEKLFF; CDR3nt: TGTGCCAGCAGCTTCCGCCAGGGTTCAACTAATGAAAAACTGTTTTTT
j_gene: TRBJ2-1; abundance: many; d_gene: .; v_gene: TRBV3-1; CDR3aa: CASSQDQGDDSYNEQFF; CDR3nt: TGTGCCAGCAGCCAAGATCAGGGTGACGACTCCTACAATGAGCAGTTCTTC
j_gene: TRBJ1-1; abundance: many; d_gene: .; v_gene: TRBV5-1; CDR3aa: CASSLFPGTNTEAFF; CDR3nt: TGCGCCAGCAGCTTGTTCCCAGGTACGAACACTGAAGCTTTCTTT
j_gene: TRBJ1-1; abundance: few; d_gene: .; v_gene: TRBV4-3; CDR3aa: CASSQDSGGDTEAFF; CDR3nt: TGCGCCAGCAGCCAAGACTCGGGAGGGGACACTGAAGCTTTCTTT
j_gene: TRBJ1-3; abundance: many; d_gene: .; v_gene: TRBV4-1; CDR3aa: CASSQEGGNTIYF; CDR3nt: TGCGCCAGCAGCCAAGAAGGGGGAAACACCATATATTTT
j_gene: TRBJ2-7; abundance: many; d_gene: .; v_gene: TRBV20-1; CDR3aa: CSGGQGSYEQYF; CDR3nt: TGCAGTGGGGGCCAGGGCTCCTACGAGCAGTACTTC
j_gene: TRBJ2-7; abundance: many; d_gene: .; v_gene: TRBV3-1; CDR3aa: CASSQGLSSSYEQYF; CDR3nt: TGTGCCAGCAGCCAAGGACTATCTAGCTCCTACGAGCAGTACTTC
j_gene: TRBJ1-2; abundance: few; d_gene: .; v_gene: TRBV12-3/TRBV12-4; CDR3aa: CASSLPGTYGYTF; CDR3nt: TGTGCCAGCAGTTTACCAGGCACCTATGGCTACACCTTC
j_gene: TRBJ1-4; abundance: .; d_gene: .; v_gene: TRBV4-2; CDR3aa: CASSPPARGANEKLFF; CDR3nt: TGTGCCAGCAGCCCCCCCGCGAGGGGAGCTAATGAAAAACTGTTTTTT
j_gene: TRBJ1-1; abundance: few; d_gene: TRBD1; v_gene: TRBV29-1; CDR3aa: CSAGGTGGNTEAFF; CDR3nt: TGCAGCGCCGGGGGGACAGGTGGGAACACTGAAGCTTTCTTT
j_gene: TRBJ1-6; abundance: many; d_gene: TRBD1; v_gene: TRBV6-5; CDR3aa: CASTSRGNSPLHF; CDR3nt: TGTGCCAGCACTAGCAGGGGGAATTCACCCCTCCACTTT
j_gene: TRBJ2-7; abundance: .; d_gene: .; v_gene: TRBV7-8; CDR3aa: CASSLLSRAHEQYF; CDR3nt: TGTGCCAGCAGCTTACTTTCCAGAGCTCACGAGCAGTACTTC
j_gene: TRBJ2-3; abundance: many; d_gene: TRBD2; v_gene: TRBV20-1; CDR3aa: CSASAGGTDTQYF; CDR3nt: TGCAGTGCTAGCGCGGGAGGCACAGATACGCAGTATTTT